This T cell receptor (beta chain) comes out of a study of siplizumab effects on memory and regulatory T cells. Study-level points and caveats: The study found that siplizumab significantly reduced alloreactive sequences traceable to unstimulated CD4+ memory cells.

The assay was immunoSEQ multiplex PCR, and TCRdb's table has in-frame clones only and misses some. The sample lists more than 75,000 clones, over 85% occurring once. As regards this clone: The antigen is undetermined.

The germline V and J ends were trimmed by 2 bases and 5 bases, with 9 bases remaining between them. Per the germline V gene, CDR1 is SGHVS and CDR2 is FQNEAQ. The CDR3 sequence is 13 residues long. The rearrangement joins TRBV7-8 to TRBJ1-1; D possibly corresponds to TRBD1 (5 bases). This sequence was found in a human donor in good health. Input material: CD8+ T cells sorted from blood. CDR3 sequence reads: CASSLSGNTEAFF. In DNA form, the CDR3 reads TGTGCCAGCAGCTTATCAGGGAATACTGAAGCTTTCTTT.